The 23 T cell receptor beta chains below come from one sample, sequenced in a study of blood T cell repertoires in COVID-19. Sequencing was performed with immunoSEQ multiplex PCR; in TCRdb, only in-frame clones are kept and a portion is missing. The repertoire holds about 30,000 clones, with just over 85% as singletons. Sequencing was carried out using peripheral blood. These receptors originate from a human donor in a cohort sampled during active COVID-19.

This chain joins TRBV7-9 and TRBJ2-7, with D uncertain. The CDR3 sequence is 14 residues long. The germline V and J ends were trimmed by 2 bases and 1 base, with 9 bases remaining between them. Germline V gene lookup returns CDR1 SEHNR and CDR2 FQNEAQ (reference sequence). The CDR3 reads CASSLSSASYEQYF. As DNA, the CDR3 is TGTGCCAGCAGCTTATCCAGCGCATCCTACGAGCAGTACTTC.

The chain joins TRBV18 to TRBJ1-2; no reliable D call. Looked up from germline, CDR1 is KGHSH and CDR2 is LQKENI. Trimming removed 3 bases at V and 7 bases at J, with 18 bases between. The CDR3 totals 15 residues. The CDR3 coding sequence is TGTGCCAGCTCACCCATCGGGGTAGGATCTGGTGGCTACACCTTC. The encoded protein is CASSPIGVGSGGYTF.

This clone was seen a handful of times. The CDR3 region has the DNA TGTGCCAGCAGTTTCCCCGGGAGTAGCTATGGCTACACCTTC. The encoded protein is CASSFPGSSYGYTF. The rearrangement links TRBV6-5 to TRBJ1-2; no definite D call. The CDR3 is made up of 14 amino acids. Trimming left V 4 bases short and J 4 bases short, with 13 bases between. Germline V gives CDR1 MNHEY, CDR2 SVGAGI.

This sequence joins TRBV5-1 and TRBJ2-5; 8 bases align to TRBD1. Trimming took 5 bases from V and 4 from J; bases not matched to a gene: 4. The CDR3 covers 13 residues. Germline V lookup: CDR1 SGHRS, CDR2 YFSETQ. CDR3 sequence reads: CASRSTGVETQYF. CDR3 DNA: TGCGCCAGCAGATCGACAGGGGTAGAGACCCAGTACTTC.

Turning to this clone: Relative to the germline gene, one junction end is altered; a read error may explain this. V and J are TRBV3-1 (or the pseudogene TRBV3-2) and TRBJ1-2; tentatively, D is TRBD1 (5 bases). This CDR3 is 15 amino acids long. CDR1 is LGHDT, CDR2 YNNKEL, per germline (reference sequence). DNA of the CDR3: TGTGCCAGCACCCAAACGGGGGGTTTGAACTATGGCTACACCTTC. Protein: CASTQTGGLNYGYTF.

The chain links TRBV6-5 to TRBJ2-7; 7 bases match TRBD1. The CDR3 loop spans 14 amino acids. In germline, CDR1 is MNHEY, CDR2 SVGAGI. With V trimmed by 6 bases and J by 2 bases, 7 bases remained unmatched. This CDR3 is CASSPPGTAYEQYF. In DNA form, the CDR3 reads TGTGCCAGCAGCCCCCCCGGGACAGCCTACGAGCAGTACTTC.

This chain uses TRBV2 with TRBJ2-2, with TRBD1 matching over 9 bases. The CDR3 has 13 amino acids. Germline CDR1 reads SNHLY; CDR2 reads FYNNEI. V lost 7 bases to trimming and J lost 7 bases; unmatched junction nucleotides: 4. The CDR3 loop is CASTDRGFGELFF. In DNA, the CDR3 is TGTGCCAGCACGGACAGGGGATTCGGGGAGCTGTTTTTT. The full variable domain, with the rest looked up from reference TRBV2 and TRBJ2-2, is EPEVTQTPSHQVTQMGQEVILRCVPISNHLYFYWYRQILGQKVEFLVSFYNNEISEKSEIFDDQFSVERPDGSNFTLKIRSTKLEDSAMYFCASTDRGFGELFFGEGSRLTVL.

The rearrangement uses TRBV7-2 and TRBJ1-2; a possible D gene is TRBD1 (6 bases). The ends were cut back, 3 bases at V and 8 bases at J, with 10 bases in the middle. The CDR3 sequence is 12 residues long. CDR1 is SGHTA and CDR2 is FQGNSA in the germline V gene. CDR3 DNA sequence: TGTGCCAGCAGCTTGGGGGCGCGAGGCTACACCTTC. Translation gives CASSLGARGYTF. Looking up the rest from reference TRBV7-2 and TRBJ1-2 gives the full variable domain: GAGVSQSPSNKVTEKGKDVELRCDPISGHTALYWYRQSLGQGLEFLIYFQGNSAPDKSGLPSDRFSAERTGGSVSTLTIQRTQQEDSAVYLCASSLGARGYTFGSGTRLTVV.

V is TRBV19 and J is TRBJ2-1, with 9 positions matching TRBD1. With V trimmed by 5 bases and J by 7 bases, 9 bases remained unmatched. The CDR3 length is 15 residues. Germline assignment: CDR1 LNHDA and CDR2 SQIVND (reference sequence). The CDR3 loop is CASSDRDRAGNEQFF. In DNA form, the CDR3 reads TGTGCCAGTAGTGACCGGGACAGGGCCGGGAATGAGCAGTTCTTC.

The CDR3 sequence is CASSLRSSGGGRHTQYF. The CDR3 bases are TGTGCCAGCAGCTTACGAAGTAGCGGGGGTGGTAGGCATACGCAGTATTTT. This chain joins TRBV7-8 and TRBJ2-3; 9 nucleotides align to TRBD2. V shed 2 bases and J 7 bases; nucleotides not matched to a gene: 13. This CDR3 comprises 17 residues. From germline, CDR1 is SGHVS and CDR2 FQNEAQ.

The J gene is TRBJ2-7, the V gene TRBV4-1; perhaps TRBD1 as D (6 bases). The CDR3 sequence is 16 residues long. The V gene's germline CDR1 is MGHRA and CDR2 YSYEKL. The ends were cut back, 0 bases at V and 0 bases at J, with 12 bases in the middle. CDR3 DNA sequence: TGCGCCAGCAGCCAAGAAGTGGGGGCCCGCTCCTACGAGCAGTACTTC. Translation gives CASSQEVGARSYEQYF.

CDR3 nucleotides: TGTGCCAGCAGTTACATCCTAGGGGGGGGTGACACTGAAGCTTTCTTT. This codes for CASSYILGGGDTEAFF. The chain links TRBV6-6 to TRBJ1-1; D possibly corresponds to TRBD1 (6 bases). Trimming took 2 bases from V and 3 from J, leaving 16 bases between them. CDR1 and CDR2 (germline): MNHNY, SVGAGI (reference sequence). The CDR3 sequence is 16 residues long.

This clone was detected once. The CDR3: CASSFSGNDQPQHF. The CDR3 nucleotides are TGCGCCAGCAGCTTTTCAGGGAATGACCAGCCCCAGCATTTT. This sequence joins TRBV5-1 and TRBJ1-5; TRBD1 is a possible D gene (5 bases). The CDR3 extends over 14 amino acids. V lost 2 bases and J 7 bases, leaving 13 bases between the germline ends. Per germline, CDR1 SGHRS and CDR2 YFSETQ.

J is TRBJ2-7 and V is TRBV3-1 (or the pseudogene TRBV3-2); D is perhaps TRBD2 (6 bases). CDR1 is LGHDT and CDR2 is YNNKEL in the germline V gene (reference sequence). Trimming stripped 2 bases from V and 6 bases from J, with 11 bases between. CDR3 length: 13 amino acids. The CDR3 is CASSQHLGGEQYF. The CDR3 bases are TGTGCCAGCAGCCAACACTTGGGGGGCGAGCAGTACTTC.

The CDR3 spells CAISLETANYGYTF. In DNA form, the CDR3 reads TGTGCCATCAGCCTGGAGACGGCTAACTATGGCTACACCTTC. The V call is TRBV10-3, the J call TRBJ1-2; no clear D. Germline loops: CDR1 ENHRY, CDR2 SYGVKD. The CDR3 has 14 amino acids. The ends were cut back, 6 bases at V and 0 bases at J, with 11 bases in the middle.

This clone was counted once. The identical CDR3 is also encoded by other nucleotide sequences in the sample. The chain joins TRBV30 to TRBJ1-6; tentative D call: TRBD1 (5 bases). The CDR3 is 13 residues long. Between the trimmed V and J ends, which lost 0 bases and 7 bases, there was a span of 7 bases. In germline, CDR1 is GTSNPN, CDR2 SVGIG (reference sequence). The CDR3 DNA is TGTGCCTGGAGTGTACCAGGGAATTCACCCCTCCACTTT. Translation gives CAWSVPGNSPLHF. Full variable domain (missing parts from reference TRBV30 and TRBJ1-6): SQTIHQWPATLVQPVGSPLSLECTVEGTSNPNLYWYRQAAGRGLQLLFYSVGIGQISSEVPQNLSASRPQDRQFILSSKKLLLSDSGFYLCAWSVPGNSPLHFGNGTRLTVT.

This rearrangement joins TRBV5-6 to TRBJ1-1; perhaps TRBD1 as D (6 bases). V lost 4 bases to trimming and J lost 1 base, with 17 bases between them. Germline loops: CDR1 SGHDT, CDR2 YYEEEE. The CDR3 has 16 amino acids. CDR3 in amino acids: CASSHVGGRGNTEAFF. CDR3 in DNA: TGTGCCAGCAGCCATGTGGGGGGGCGAGGGAACACTGAAGCTTTCTTT.

The chain combines TRBV19 with TRBJ2-2, with 9 nucleotides matching TRBD1. CDR3 length: 17 residues. The germline gives CDR1 LNHDA, CDR2 SQIVND (reference sequence). V dropped 1 base and J dropped 1; count of bases not matched to a gene: 4. The CDR3 reads CASSIVGQGQNTGELFF. The CDR3 DNA is TGTGCCAGTAGTATAGTGGGACAGGGTCAGAACACCGGGGAGCTGTTTTTT. Variable domain in full (rest from reference TRBV19 and TRBJ2-2): DGGITQSPKYLFRKEGQNVTLSCEQNLNHDAMYWYRQDPGQGLRLIYYSQIVNDFQKGDIAEGYSVSREKKESFPLTVTSAQKNPTAFYLCASSIVGQGQNTGELFFGEGSRLTVL.

V gene TRBV2 combines with J gene TRBJ2-7; 7 positions agree with TRBD1. From germline, CDR1 is SNHLY and CDR2 FYNNEI. The CDR3 loop spans 13 amino acids. The V gene end was trimmed by 10 bases and the J gene end by 2 bases; junction bases not matched to a gene: 8. The CDR3 sequence: CATNLDRTYEQYF. CDR3 bases: TGTGCCACAAATTTGGACAGGACCTACGAGCAGTACTTC.

This sequence joins TRBV14 and TRBJ1-2, with D possibly TRBD1 on 6 matching bases. This CDR3 comprises 17 residues. Germline lookup yields CDR1 SGHDN and CDR2 FVKESK. Trimming cost V 4 bases and J 7 bases, with 25 bases left between them. CDR3 DNA: TGTGCCAGCAGCCGAGGGACAAACCCCGAAGTAAGGGGTGGCTACACCTTC. Its translation is CASSRGTNPEVRGGYTF.

This CDR3 is CASSLGQPGGSYGYTF. The CDR3 DNA sequence: TGCGCCAGCAGCTTGGGACAGCCAGGGGGTAGTTATGGCTACACCTTC. The gene calls are TRBV5-1 and TRBJ1-2, with 7 bases identical to TRBD1. The germline V gene encodes CDR1 SGHRS and CDR2 YFSETQ. This CDR3 contains 16 residues. J lost 5 bases, V lost 0 bases, and 10 bases had no gene match. Supplemented by reference TRBV5-1 and TRBJ1-2, the full variable domain reads KAGVTQTPRYLIKTRGQQVTLSCSPISGHRSVSWYQQTPGQGLQFLFEYFSETQRNKGNFPGRFSGRQFSNSRSEMNVSTLELGDSALYLCASSLGQPGGSYGYTFGSGTRLTVV.

This clone was picked up one time. V is TRBV4-1 and J is TRBJ1-5, with TRBD1 identical over 7 bases. CDR1 MGHRA and CDR2 YSYEKL come from the germline V gene. The length of the CDR3 is 16 residues. V trimming: 2 bases; J trimming: 3 bases; junction bases outside the gene matches: 7. CDR3 nucleotides: TGCGCCAGCAGCCAAAGACCGACAGGGCTCAATCAGCCCCAGCATTTT. Its protein is CASSQRPTGLNQPQHF.

This chain uses TRBV5-4 with TRBJ1-2; D perhaps matches TRBD1 (5 bases). Germline CDR1 reads SGHNT; CDR2 reads YYREEE (reference sequence). This CDR3 region has 14 residues. V lost 0 bases, J lost 4 bases, and 10 bases lay in between. The chain's CDR3 is CASSLEGVRYGYTF. Written as DNA, the CDR3 is TGTGCCAGCAGCTTGGAAGGGGTACGCTATGGCTACACCTTC. Drawing the rest from reference TRBV5-4 and TRBJ1-2, the complete variable domain is ETGVTQSPTHLIKTRGQQVTLRCSSQSGHNTVSWYQQALGQGPQFIFQYYREEENGRGNFPPRFSGLQFPNYSSELNVNALELDDSALYLCASSLEGVRYGYTFGSGTRLTVV.